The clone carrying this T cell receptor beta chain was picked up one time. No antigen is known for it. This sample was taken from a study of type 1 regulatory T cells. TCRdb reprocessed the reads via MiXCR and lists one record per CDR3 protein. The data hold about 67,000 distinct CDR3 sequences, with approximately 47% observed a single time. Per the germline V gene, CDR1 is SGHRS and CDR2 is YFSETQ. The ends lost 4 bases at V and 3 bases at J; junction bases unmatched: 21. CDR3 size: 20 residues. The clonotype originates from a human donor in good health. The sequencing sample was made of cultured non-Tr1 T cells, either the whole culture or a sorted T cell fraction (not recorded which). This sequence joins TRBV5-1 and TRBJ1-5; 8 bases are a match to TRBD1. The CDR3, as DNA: TGCGCCAGCAGCCACAAGGGGTCCCGGACAGGGAAGGGTCACAATCAGCCCCAGCATTTT. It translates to CASSHKGSRTGKGHNQPQHF.